This TCR beta chain came from a study of blood T cell repertoires in COVID-19. Study context: COVID-19 samples from acute and convalescent phases originated in the United States, Italy and Spain.

Recruited during active infection, patients (from Seattle) were subsequently followed longitudinally. The data were produced by immunoSEQ multiplex PCR, yet TCRdb's version contains in-frame clones alone and is incomplete. The sample consists of 540,000 or so clones, approximately 91% of them appearing once. The CDR3 has 17 residues. Trimming cost V 2 bases and J 0 bases, with 17 bases left between them. The germline V gene encodes CDR1 SGHAT and CDR2 FQNNGV. This clonotype originated in a woman aged 45 to 65 with COVID-19, enrolled during active disease. Sequencing input: peripheral blood. V gene TRBV11-2 combines with J gene TRBJ2-7; perhaps TRBD2 as D (6 bases). The CDR3 nucleotides read TGTGCCAGCAGCTTATGGTTGGGGCAGGGACTCTCCTACGAGCAGTACTTC. Translation gives CASSLWLGQGLSYEQYF.